A single sample is the source of the 26 T cell receptor beta chains below, sequenced in a study of blood T cell repertoires in COVID-19. Profiled with immunoSEQ multiplex PCR; TCRdb holds only in-frame clones, not every one. The sample shows 150,000 to 200,000 clones, about 88% of them seen only once. Material: peripheral blood. The receptors come from a man between 65 and 79 years old with active or convalescent COVID-19.

The V call is TRBV2, the J call TRBJ1-2, with 9 bases that match TRBD1. V lost 3 bases, J lost 8 bases, and 13 bases stayed unmatched. The CDR3 runs to 16 residues. CDR1 is SNHLY, CDR2 FYNNEI, per germline. The CDR3: CASSDSTGQGLWGYTF. In DNA, the CDR3 is TGTGCCAGCAGTGATTCTACGGGACAGGGTCTATGGGGCTACACCTTC.

V and J are TRBV28 and TRBJ1-1, with 8 bases aligning to TRBD1. V trimming: 3 bases; J trimming: 4 bases; junction bases outside the gene matches: 1. Germline V gene sequence: CDR1 MDHEN, CDR2 SYDVKM. The CDR3 length is 13 residues. The CDR3 DNA is TGTGCCAGCAGTTTTACAGGGGGCACTGAAGCTTTCTTT. Protein product: CASSFTGGTEAFF.

This chain joins TRBV28 and TRBJ1-2; D is possibly TRBD1 (5 bases). Germline CDR1 and CDR2: MDHEN and SYDVKM. The CDR3 is 14 residues long. The V gene lost 5 bases and the J gene lost 2 bases, with 12 bases spanning the gap. CDR3 DNA sequence: TGTGCCAGCAGTAGCCCGACAGACAACTATGGCTACACCTTC. This encodes CASSSPTDNYGYTF.

The chain joins TRBV27 to TRBJ1-1; 8 positions match TRBD1. The CDR3 covers 13 residues. Germline-derived CDR1 and CDR2 are MNHEY and SMNVEV (reference sequence). V shed 3 bases, J shed 11 bases, and the junction held 8 bases outside the gene matches. Here the CDR3 reads CASSLSGGAWAFF. In DNA form, the CDR3 reads TGTGCCAGCAGTTTGTCAGGGGGCGCGTGGGCTTTCTTT.

The chain employs TRBV27 and TRBJ2-2; perhaps TRBD1 as D (6 bases). Trimming removed 10 bases at V and 1 base at J, with 13 bases between. Germline V gives CDR1 MNHEY, CDR2 SMNVEV (reference sequence). The CDR3 has 14 residues. The CDR3 DNA sequence: TGTGCCACCCTACCAGGGGTGAACACCGGGGAGCTGTTTTTT. Its protein product is CATLPGVNTGELFF.

The CDR3 DNA sequence: TGCAGTGCTAGTAGAGGGACAGGGGGCTTCGAGCAGTACTTC. As protein: CSASRGTGGFEQYF. V is TRBV20-1 and J is TRBJ2-7, with TRBD1 matching 12 bases. The CDR3 spans 14 residues. The ends lost 3 bases at V and 6 bases at J; junction bases unmatched: 6. Germline CDR1 DFQATT, CDR2 SNEGSKA (reference sequence).

The chain combines TRBV7-2 with TRBJ2-1; a possible D gene is TRBD2 (5 bases). This CDR3 has 14 residues. Germline assignment: CDR1 SGHTA and CDR2 FQGNSA. V lost 5 bases to trimming and J lost 7 bases, with 15 bases between them. Here the CDR3 reads CASSPRRRGNEQFF. The CDR3, as DNA: TGTGCCAGCAGCCCCCGGCGGCGAGGGAATGAGCAGTTCTTC.

J is TRBJ2-3 and V is TRBV11-3; 10 nucleotides agree with TRBD2. V lost 3 bases and J lost 5; bases outside the gene matches: 11. In germline, CDR1 is SGHNT, CDR2 YENEEA. The CDR3 has 17 amino acids. CDR3: CASSLGPSGGAEDTQYF. CDR3 nucleotide sequence: TGTGCCAGCAGCTTGGGGCCCAGCGGGGGGGCCGAAGATACGCAGTATTTT.

V is TRBV2 and J is TRBJ2-7, with 12 bases identical to TRBD2. J was trimmed by 2 bases and V by 2 bases; bases with no gene match: 4. Germline V gene data show CDR1 as SNHLY and CDR2 as FYNNEI. The CDR3 sequence is 16 residues long. The CDR3 spells CASSETLAGGTYEQYF. CDR3 coding DNA: TGTGCCAGCAGTGAAACCCTAGCGGGGGGGACCTACGAGCAGTACTTC. The complete variable domain, with remaining parts taken from reference TRBV2 and TRBJ2-7, reads EPEVTQTPSHQVTQMGQEVILRCVPISNHLYFYWYRQILGQKVEFLVSFYNNEISEKSEIFDDQFSVERPDGSNFTLKIRSTKLEDSAMYFCASSETLAGGTYEQYFGPGTRLTVT.

This rearrangement joins TRBV7-8 to TRBJ2-2, with 8 bases matching TRBD1. Germline-derived CDR1 and CDR2 are SGHVS and FQNEAQ. The CDR3 is 15 residues long. J was trimmed by 4 bases and V by 5 bases; bases with no gene match: 6. CDR3 in amino acids: CASSPRTGSTGELFF. The CDR3 DNA follows: TGTGCCAGCAGCCCAAGGACAGGGAGCACCGGGGAGCTGTTTTTT.

This clone was counted a few times. This rearrangement joins TRBV30 to TRBJ1-2; D may be TRBD1 (6 bases). Trimming left V 4 bases short and J 4 bases short, with 10 bases between. CDR3 length equals 12 residues. CDR1 and CDR2 from the germline V gene are GTSNPN and SVGIG (reference sequence). The CDR3 DNA reads as TGTGCCTGGACCGGACAGCTCTATGGCTACACCTTC. Its protein is CAWTGQLYGYTF.

The chain carries TRBV6-5 and TRBJ2-3; TRBD2 aligns across 11 bases. Germline V gives CDR1 MNHEY, CDR2 SVGAGI. V gave up 6 bases and J gave up 5 bases; unmatched junction bases: 7. This CDR3 region has 15 residues. CDR3 residues: CASSLAGGPGDTQYF. The CDR3, as DNA: TGTGCCAGCAGCCTAGCGGGGGGCCCTGGAGATACGCAGTATTTT.

The gene calls are TRBV11-2 and TRBJ2-3; 7 bases are a match to TRBD2. The CDR3 consists of 19 residues. Germline V CDR1 and CDR2: SGHAT, FQNNGV. The junction had 18 bases not matched to a gene; V was cut back by 5 bases and J by 1 base. The CDR3: CASSPTLFWEGPGTDTQYF. Here the CDR3 DNA reads TGTGCCAGCAGCCCTACGCTTTTCTGGGAGGGTCCTGGCACAGATACGCAGTATTTT. The complete variable domain, with remaining parts taken from reference TRBV11-2 and TRBJ2-3, reads EAGVAQSPRYKIIEKRQSVAFWCNPISGHATLYWYQQILGQGPKLLIQFQNNGVVDDSQLPKDRFSAERLKGVDSTLKIQPAKLEDSAVYLCASSPTLFWEGPGTDTQYFGPGTRLTVL.

The CDR3 here is CASSGGLISYNEQFF. CDR3 nucleotides: TGTGCCAGCAGTGGGGGACTGATCTCCTACAATGAGCAGTTCTTC. The chain couples TRBV2 to TRBJ2-1, with a weak D call TRBD2 (6 bases). Deletions cut 4 bases from V and 0 bases from J, with 10 bases between. The CDR3 contains 15 residues. The germline gives CDR1 SNHLY, CDR2 FYNNEI.

The chain links TRBV4-3 to TRBJ1-1; no definite D call. The CDR3 extends over 13 amino acids. The V and J ends lost 1 base and 7 bases respectively, with 10 bases between them. Germline CDR1 reads LGHNA; CDR2 reads YSLEER. The CDR3 DNA reads as TGCGCCAGCAGCCAAGGACAACGACGTGAAGCTTTCTTT. Translated, it gives CASSQGQRREAFF.

V is TRBV6-5 and J is TRBJ2-1; 8 bases match TRBD2. V shed 6 bases, J shed 5 bases, and the junction held 9 bases outside the gene matches. The CDR3 totals 15 residues. Germline lookup yields CDR1 MNHEY and CDR2 SVGAGI. The CDR3 loop reads CASRASGTSNNEQFF. The CDR3 nucleotides read TGTGCCAGCAGAGCCTCCGGGACTAGTAACAATGAGCAGTTCTTC.

Only one count was recorded for this clone. The rearrangement uses TRBV24-1 and TRBJ2-3, with D possibly TRBD2 on 7 matching bases. V lost 5 bases to trimming and J lost 4 bases, with 21 bases between them. The CDR3 has 17 amino acids. Germline values: CDR1 KGHDR, CDR2 SFDVKD. The CDR3 spells CATSGVFGGAVPDTQYF. As DNA, the CDR3 is TGTGCCACCAGTGGGGTATTTGGGGGGGCGGTCCCAGATACGCAGTATTTT.

The rearrangement links TRBV5-1 to TRBJ2-7; 7 nucleotides match TRBD2. Germline V gene data show CDR1 as SGHRS and CDR2 as YFSETQ. The CDR3 is 14 amino acids. The V gene end was trimmed by 4 bases and the J gene end by 7 bases; junction bases not matched to a gene: 11. The CDR3 loop reads CASSTSGILREQYF. The CDR3 nucleotides read TGCGCCAGCAGCACAAGCGGGATTCTCAGGGAGCAGTACTTC.

This chain connects TRBV6-5 to TRBJ2-7; 12 nucleotides align to TRBD1. The CDR3 is 16 residues long. Germline lookup yields CDR1 MNHEY and CDR2 SVGAGI. Trimming at V came to 0 bases and at J to 7 bases, leaving 7 bases not matched to a gene. The CDR3 protein is CASSYSRGQGAQEQYF. CDR3 nucleotides: TGTGCCAGCAGTTACTCGAGGGGACAGGGGGCTCAAGAGCAGTACTTC.

This clone was detected once. The rearrangement uses TRBV5-4 and TRBJ2-1; tentatively, D is TRBD1 (5 bases). The CDR3 runs 17 residues. Trimming took off 2 bases at V and 4 bases at J, with 19 bases between the two ends. CDR1 is SGHNT, CDR2 YYREEE, per germline (reference sequence). The CDR3 DNA sequence: TGTGCCAGCAGCTTTTTTCTTGACAGCCTCGGGTACAATGAGCAGTTCTTC. It specifies CASSFFLDSLGYNEQFF.

The chain's CDR3 is CSVGLAGITDTQYF. The DNA for the CDR3 is TGCAGCGTCGGACTAGCGGGAATCACAGATACGCAGTATTTT. This chain connects TRBV29-1 to TRBJ2-3; TRBD2 matches 12 bases. Per germline, CDR1 SQVTM and CDR2 ANQGSEA. The CDR3 is 14 amino acids. The V segment lost 6 bases and the J segment 2 bases; nucleotides outside the gene matches: 3.

The rearrangement uses TRBV7-9 and TRBJ2-4; the D gene is possibly TRBD2 (6 bases). V dropped 5 bases and J dropped 1 base, with 15 bases sitting between them. The germline CDR1 and CDR2 sequences are SEHNR and FQNEAQ (reference sequence). The CDR3 has 16 amino acids. The CDR3 loop reads CASSPRGGMAKNIQYF. The CDR3 coding sequence is TGTGCCAGCAGCCCTCGTGGAGGGATGGCCAAAAACATTCAGTACTTC.

The chain employs TRBV2 and TRBJ1-4; TRBD1 matches 9 bases. Germline CDR1 reads SNHLY; CDR2 reads FYNNEI. V lost 5 bases to trimming and J lost 7 bases; unmatched junction nucleotides: 5. The CDR3 spans 14 residues. In nucleotides, the CDR3 is TGTGCCAGCAGTCCGCGGACAGGGGTTGAAAAACTGTTTTTT. This sequence encodes CASSPRTGVEKLFF.

The V and J genes are TRBV5-4 and TRBJ1-2, with 8 bases lining up with TRBD1. Trimming at V came to 4 bases and at J to 6 bases, leaving 8 bases not matched to a gene. The CDR3 contains 14 residues. The germline V gene has CDR1 SGHNT and CDR2 YYREEE (reference sequence). The CDR3 DNA reads as TGTGCCAGCAGCATAGGACAGGGAGGCGATGGCTACACCTTC. It is translated as CASSIGQGGDGYTF.

The rearrangement links TRBV7-9 to TRBJ2-1, with no clear D. The CDR3 has 14 residues. Germline V gene data show CDR1 as SEHNR and CDR2 as FQNEAQ (reference sequence). Trimming removed 10 bases at V and 2 bases at J, with 15 bases between. This CDR3 is CATQYSITYNEQFF. In DNA, the CDR3 is TGTGCCACACAATACAGCATTACCTACAATGAGCAGTTCTTC.

The CDR3 is CASSLSAGTGDVQYF. Here the CDR3 DNA reads TGCGCCAGCAGCTTGTCGGCCGGGACAGGGGACGTCCAGTACTTC. The rearrangement links TRBV5-1 to TRBJ2-5; TRBD1 aligns across 10 bases. With V trimmed by 1 base and J by 10 bases, 10 bases remained unmatched. CDR1 and CDR2 from the germline V gene are SGHRS and YFSETQ. This CDR3 has 15 amino acids.